These T cell receptor beta chains were read from a single sample in a study of blood T cell repertoires in COVID-19. The table came from immunoSEQ multiplex PCR; TCRdb's copy has only in-frame clones and leaves some out. This table holds about 160,000 clones, around 85% found once. The sequenced sample was peripheral blood. The receptor source for this set is a human donor with acute or convalescent COVID-19. The donor label of this sample is uncertain. Each CDR3 is given with its conserved first and last residue. A D gene is named only where the DNA matches it firmly. Only part of the rows carry a size: once, few, many, or a class if the clone is expanded.

v_call: TRBV5-4; j_call: TRBJ2-7; d_call: TRBD1; clone_size: NA; cdr3_aa: CASSFPGTVYEQYF; cdr3_nt: TGTGCCAGCAGCTTTCCCGGGACAGTTTACGAGCAGTACTTC
v_call: TRBV6-4; j_call: TRBJ1-1; d_call: NA; clone_size: once; cdr3_aa: CASSAVMGASTEAFF; cdr3_nt: TGTGCCAGCAGTGCCGTGATGGGGGCTAGCACTGAAGCTTTCTTT
v_call: TRBV5-1; j_call: TRBJ2-7; d_call: NA; clone_size: NA; cdr3_aa: CASSATLGSYEQYF; cdr3_nt: TGCGCCAGCAGCGCGACTTTGGGCTCCTACGAGCAGTACTTC
v_call: TRBV7-2; j_call: TRBJ2-2; d_call: TRBD2; clone_size: NA; cdr3_aa: CASSSSGGASTGELFF; cdr3_nt: TGTGCCAGCAGCTCTAGCGGGGGGGCCAGCACCGGGGAGCTGTTTTTT
v_call: TRBV28; j_call: TRBJ2-2; d_call: NA; clone_size: NA; cdr3_aa: CASSPPDRPGELFF; cdr3_nt: TGTGCCAGCAGTCCCCCAGACAGGCCCGGGGAGCTGTTTTTT
v_call: TRBV27; j_call: TRBJ1-6; d_call: TRBD1; clone_size: NA; cdr3_aa: CASSPGQGRTYNSPLHF; cdr3_nt: TGTGCCAGCAGCCCGGGACAGGGAAGGACCTATAATTCACCCCTCCACTTT
v_call: TRBV7-9; j_call: TRBJ2-7; d_call: NA; clone_size: once; cdr3_aa: CASSLSVREQYF; cdr3_nt: TGTGCCAGCAGCTTATCGGTGAGGGAGCAGTACTTC
v_call: TRBV7-9; j_call: TRBJ1-4; d_call: NA; clone_size: NA; cdr3_aa: CASSLGVKSNLATNEKLFF; cdr3_nt: TGTGCCAGCAGCTTAGGTGTAAAGTCTAATCTTGCAACTAATGAAAAACTGTTTTTT
v_call: TRBV29-1; j_call: TRBJ2-3; d_call: NA; clone_size: once; cdr3_aa: CSFGTPSRTDTQYF; cdr3_nt: TGCAGCTTCGGGACACCGTCACGAACAGATACGCAGTATTTT
v_call: TRBV7-3; j_call: TRBJ1-1; d_call: TRBD1; clone_size: NA; cdr3_aa: CASSQHAVSRDRVNTEAFF; cdr3_nt: TGTGCCAGCAGCCAGCACGCAGTTTCGAGGGACAGGGTGAACACTGAAGCTTTCTTT
v_call: TRBV7-9; j_call: TRBJ2-5; d_call: NA; clone_size: NA; cdr3_aa: CASGGETQYF; cdr3_nt: TGTGCCAGCGGAGGAGAGACCCAGTACTTC
v_call: TRBV11-2; j_call: TRBJ1-4; d_call: TRBD1; clone_size: NA; cdr3_aa: CASSIRTGPREKLFF; cdr3_nt: TGTGCCAGCAGCATACGGACAGGCCCCCGGGAAAAACTGTTTTTT
v_call: TRBV4-1; j_call: TRBJ1-5; d_call: NA; clone_size: NA; cdr3_aa: CASSQDQGRTNQPQHF; cdr3_nt: TGCGCCAGCAGCCAAGATCAAGGACGGACAAATCAGCCCCAGCATTTT
v_call: TRBV18; j_call: TRBJ1-1; d_call: NA; clone_size: NA; cdr3_aa: CASSSGGNTEAFF; cdr3_nt: TGTGCCAGCTCATCTGGAGGGAACACTGAAGCTTTCTTT
v_call: TRBV5-1; j_call: TRBJ2-7; d_call: NA; clone_size: NA; cdr3_aa: CASSLGTYEQYF; cdr3_nt: TGCGCCAGCAGCTTGGGTACCTACGAGCAGTACTTC
v_call: TRBV5-1; j_call: TRBJ1-4; d_call: NA; clone_size: NA; cdr3_aa: CASSWTEYNEKLFF; cdr3_nt: TGCGCCAGCAGCTGGACAGAGTACAATGAAAAACTGTTTTTT
v_call: TRBV27; j_call: TRBJ1-6; d_call: NA; clone_size: NA; cdr3_aa: CASMKGEGLSPLHF; cdr3_nt: TGTGCCAGCATGAAGGGGGAAGGGCTTTCACCCCTCCACTTT
v_call: TRBV7-9; j_call: TRBJ2-7; d_call: NA; clone_size: NA; cdr3_aa: CASSPKEDGVYEQYF; cdr3_nt: TGTGCCAGCAGCCCCAAGGAGGACGGAGTCTACGAGCAGTACTTC
v_call: TRBV4-3; j_call: TRBJ2-1; d_call: NA; clone_size: NA; cdr3_aa: CASSQDLHNEQFF; cdr3_nt: TGCGCCAGCAGCCAAGATCTTCACAATGAGCAGTTCTTC
v_call: TRBV7-9; j_call: TRBJ1-3; d_call: NA; clone_size: NA; cdr3_aa: CASSSHPKDSSGNTIYF; cdr3_nt: TGTGCCAGCAGCTCCCACCCGAAGGACAGCTCTGGAAACACCATATATTTT
v_call: TRBV6-5; j_call: TRBJ2-5; d_call: TRBD2; clone_size: NA; cdr3_aa: CASYAGTSGGHQYF; cdr3_nt: TGTGCCAGCTACGCCGGGACTAGCGGGGGCCACCAGTACTTC
v_call: TRBV4-3; j_call: TRBJ2-1; d_call: NA; clone_size: NA; cdr3_aa: CASSQGQTSMGYNEQFF; cdr3_nt: TGCGCCAGCAGCCAAGGACAGACTAGTATGGGATACAATGAGCAGTTCTTC